The clone carrying this TCR beta chain has ten or more counts. From about 530 ng total RNA, TCR beta cDNA was generated with a primer in the constant region. Each TCR beta library was derived from three nested multiplex PCR rounds that employed slightly modified ARM-PCR. Forward primers for TRBV1-TRBV30 and a C-beta reverse primer served the first two PCR rounds, at roughly 10 cycles each. TCRdb reprocessed the multiplex PCR reads with MiXCR, giving one entry per CDR3 protein. This table holds about 200,000 distinct CDR3 sequences, 65% found once. The V gene end was trimmed by 6 bases and the J gene end by 4 bases; junction bases not matched to a gene: 5. This CDR3 has 13 amino acids. The data belong to a study of tumor-infiltrating lymphocytes in primary liver carcinoma. Unsorted whole blood served as the source of blood RNA, and germline DNA was extracted as well.

Sequenced material: peripheral blood. This clonotype was sampled from an older woman with primary liver carcinoma and hepatitis B virus infection. The chain recombines TRBV12-3 or TRBV12-4 with TRBJ2-5; 7 bases agree with TRBD2. The chain's CDR3 is CASSRDYRETQYF. The CDR3 nucleotides read TGTGCCAGCAGCCGGGACTACCGAGAGACCCAGTACTTC.